A selection of T cell receptor beta chains follows, all from one sample in a study of T cell responses to AZD1222 COVID-19 vaccine. Sequencing used immunoSEQ multiplex PCR; TCRdb keeps in-frame clones, though not all of them. The repertoire holds under 140,000 clones, with about 94% as singletons. This sample comprised peripheral blood, obtained 28 days after the second AZD1222 dose. These receptors all stem from an adult who received the AZD1222 COVID-19 vaccine. Each CDR3 is given with its conserved first and last residue. The order of the fields is J gene, V gene, D gene, clone size, CDR3 DNA, CDR3 protein. The D gene is left open where the match is weak. Not every row has a clone size; where given, it reads once, few, many or a size class.

TRBJ1-2 | TRBV5-1 | . | . | TGCGCCAGCAAGTGGACCCAATTGGGAGATTATGGCTACACCTTC | CASKWTQLGDYGYTF
TRBJ1-4 | TRBV7-9 | . | . | TGTGCCAGCAGCTCGGCGAGGTCAACTAATGAAAAACTGTTTTTT | CASSSARSTNEKLFF
TRBJ1-1 | TRBV18 | . | . | TGTGCCAGCTCACTGCGAGGGGGGGCGTTTGACACTGAAGCTTTCTTT | CASSLRGGAFDTEAFF
TRBJ2-7 | TRBV10-2 | TRBD1 | . | TGCGCCAGCATAGGTACAGGGGACGACGAGCAGTACTTC | CASIGTGDDEQYF
TRBJ2-3 | TRBV29-1 | TRBD2 | . | TGCAGCGTTGAAGCAGTGACTAGCGAAAAAGATACGCAGTATTTT | CSVEAVTSEKDTQYF
TRBJ1-2 | TRBV28 | . | . | TGTGCCAGCAGTTTAGATCCGGCTAACTATGGCTACACCTTC | CASSLDPANYGYTF
TRBJ2-2 | TRBV6-5 | . | . | TGTGCCAGCAAGGTGGACAGACGAGGCACCGGGGAGCTGTTTTTT | CASKVDRRGTGELFF
TRBJ1-1 | TRBV6-5 | . | . | TGTGCCAGCAGTTACTGGACCGAGGGCACCACTGAAGCTTTCTTT | CASSYWTEGTTEAFF
TRBJ2-7 | TRBV7-9 | . | . | TGTGCCAGCAGTCACTCCGCGGAGGGGGTCGAGCAGTACTTC | CASSHSAEGVEQYF
TRBJ2-3 | TRBV10-3 | TRBD2 | . | TGTGCCATCAGTGACGGGGAGGGAGTAGGGACAGATACGCAGTATTTT | CAISDGEGVGTDTQYF
TRBJ1-2 | TRBV7-9 | . | . | TGTGCCAGCAGCCCCCAAACAGGCTCTTATGGCTACACCTTC | CASSPQTGSYGYTF
TRBJ2-7 | TRBV3-1/TRBV3-2 | TRBD2 | . | TGTGCCAGCAGCCAAGATTGGACTAGCGGCACCTACGAGCAGTACTTC | CASSQDWTSGTYEQYF
TRBJ1-1 | TRBV13 | TRBD1 | . | TGTGCCAGCAGCTACCCCGGCAGGGGGCTTACTGAAGCTTTCTTT | CASSYPGRGLTEAFF
TRBJ2-1 | TRBV18 | . | . | TGTGCCAGCTCATCCGGGTCCACCTACAATGAGCAGTTCTTC | CASSSGSTYNEQFF
TRBJ2-1 | TRBV21-1 | . | . | TGTGCCAGCGGTTGTACCTACAATGAGCAGTTCTTC | CASGCTYNEQFF
TRBJ1-1 | TRBV7-6 | . | . | TGTGCCAGCAGCTTACAACCCCAGGGGTCGAGCACTGAAGCTTTCTTT | CASSLQPQGSSTEAFF
TRBJ1-2 | TRBV25-1 | . | . | TGTGCCAGCAGTGAATCCGCGAACAACTATGGCTACACCTTC | CASSESANNYGYTF
TRBJ1-6 | TRBV6-5 | TRBD1 | . | TGTGCCAGCAGTTATAATACAGGGGGGAATTCACCCCTCCACTTT | CASSYNTGGNSPLHF
TRBJ2-1 | TRBV3-1/TRBV3-2 | . | . | TGTGCCAGCAGCCAACGACCCCAGGGTGATGAGCAGTTCTTC | CASSQRPQGDEQFF
TRBJ2-7 | TRBV7-9 | . | . | TGTGCCAGCAGCTTAGCGGACGGGCCGCAGTACTTC | CASSLADGPQYF
TRBJ2-7 | TRBV30 | . | . | TGTGCCTGGAATCAGTACTTGGGAGAGCAGTACTTC | CAWNQYLGEQYF
TRBJ1-1 | TRBV4-1 | TRBD1 | . | TGCGCCAGCAGCCCGCGACAGGGGATGAACACTGAAGCTTTCTTT | CASSPRQGMNTEAFF
TRBJ1-2 | TRBV5-5 | . | . | TGTGCCAGCAGCTTGTCTGTTGGGGAGTTGGTCGACTATGGCTACACCTTC | CASSLSVGELVDYGYTF
TRBJ2-7 | TRBV19 | . | . | TGTGCCAGTAGTAGGGGGGCGGACTCCCTCGCCTACGAGCAGTACTTC | CASSRGADSLAYEQYF
TRBJ2-1 | TRBV12-5 | . | once | TGTGCTAGTGGTTTGGGGAGCCCGAACAATGAGCAGTTCTTC | CASGLGSPNNEQFF
TRBJ2-1 | TRBV3-1/TRBV3-2 | . | . | TGTGCCAGCAGCCAATTGACCAATGAGCAGTTCTTC | CASSQLTNEQFF
TRBJ2-3 | TRBV10-3 | . | . | TGTGCCATCAGTGAGATAAAGCGTTCTAGCACAGATACGCAGTATTTT | CAISEIKRSSTDTQYF
TRBJ2-6 | TRBV18 | TRBD1 | once | TGTGCCAGCTCAATTGACAGGGCTGGGGCCAACGTCCTGACTTTC | CASSIDRAGANVLTF
TRBJ2-2 | TRBV5-4 | . | . | TGTGCCAGCAGCTTTTTTGACTCCGGTGAGGGAAACACCGGGGAGCTGTTTTTT | CASSFFDSGEGNTGELFF
TRBJ2-5 | TRBV27 | TRBD1 | . | TGTGCCAGCAGTCTCGGACAGGGGGCAGGTGAGACCCAGTACTTC | CASSLGQGAGETQYF
TRBJ2-2 | TRBV11-3 | . | . | TGTGCCAGCAGCCAAGGACTGGCAAGCGCCGGGGAGCTGTTTTTT | CASSQGLASAGELFF
TRBJ2-5 | TRBV10-3 | TRBD2 | . | TGTGCCATCAGTGCTCCGGGGGGTTCGGAGACCCAGTACTTC | CAISAPGGSETQYF
TRBJ2-1 | TRBV5-1 | . | . | TGCGCCAGCTATTCAGCGTACAGCTCCTACAATGAGCAGTTCTTC | CASYSAYSSYNEQFF
TRBJ1-2 | TRBV4-1 | . | . | TGCGCCAGCAGCCAATACGGACAGTCCGTTTTCTATGGCTACACCTTC | CASSQYGQSVFYGYTF
TRBJ1-3 | TRBV5-1 | TRBD1 | . | TGCGCCAGCAGCCCGGCCGGGACAGGGTTCTACTCTGGAAACACCATATATTTT | CASSPAGTGFYSGNTIYF
TRBJ1-1 | TRBV2 | . | . | TGTGCCAGCAGTGAGTCAGGGATGAACACTGAAGCTTTCTTT | CASSESGMNTEAFF
TRBJ1-1 | TRBV19 | . | . | TGTGCCAGTAGTATAGCGTTTCGGGCCAACACTGAAGCTTTCTTT | CASSIAFRANTEAFF
TRBJ2-1 | TRBV24-1 | TRBD2 | . | TGTGCCACCAGTGAAGGACGGGAGGTCGATCCCTACAATGAGCAGTTCTTC | CATSEGREVDPYNEQFF
TRBJ1-4 | TRBV21-1 | . | once | TGTGCCAGCAGCGAAAGGAATTTCCCTCCTGAAAAACTGTTTTTT | CASSERNFPPEKLFF
TRBJ2-7 | TRBV4-1 | TRBD1 | . | TGCGCCAGCAGCCAGACAGGGGGGGGACCCTACGAGCAGTACTTC | CASSQTGGGPYEQYF
TRBJ2-5 | TRBV19 | . | . | TGTGCCAGCACAGAGGACCTTCTCCAAGAGACCCAGTACTTC | CASTEDLLQETQYF
TRBJ2-1 | TRBV10-1 | . | . | TGCGCCAGCGGGAACCCTGAGAATCTGAATGAGCAGTTCTTC | CASGNPENLNEQFF
TRBJ1-2 | TRBV15 | TRBD1 | once | TGTGCCACCAGCAGATCTCACTCGGGACAGGCTAACTATGGCTACACCTTC | CATSRSHSGQANYGYTF
TRBJ1-5 | TRBV4-1 | . | . | TGCGCCAGCAGCAAGGGGGGAGAAGGGCATTTT | CASSKGGEGHF
TRBJ2-2 | TRBV5-1 | . | . | TGCGCCAGCAGCTTGGGGGGCACCGGGGAGCTGTTTTTT | CASSLGGTGELFF
TRBJ2-2 | TRBV3-1/TRBV3-2 | . | . | TGTGCCAGCAGCCAAGAAGGGACACTCCTCACCGGGGAGCTGTTTTTT | CASSQEGTLLTGELFF
TRBJ1-2 | TRBV7-2 | . | . | TGTGCCAGCAGCTTAGTCACAGGCGTTTATGGCTACACCTTC | CASSLVTGVYGYTF
TRBJ2-2 | TRBV3-1/TRBV3-2 | . | . | TGTGCCAGCAGCCAAATTAGTCATGGGAGGACCGGGGAGCTGTTTTTT | CASSQISHGRTGELFF
TRBJ2-3 | TRBV6-5 | . | . | TGTGCCAGCAACCGGGGCGACCTAACAGATACGCAGTATTTT | CASNRGDLTDTQYF
TRBJ1-2 | TRBV10-2 | TRBD1 | . | TGCGCCAGCAGTGATGGGCGAGGGGGCGAATGGGGCTACACCTTC | CASSDGRGGEWGYTF
TRBJ1-1 | TRBV5-5 | . | . | TGTGCCAGCAGCTTGAACGCGAACACTGAAGCTTTCTTT | CASSLNANTEAFF